This TCR beta chain was recovered during a study of blood T cell repertoires in COVID-19. CDR1 is KGHSH, CDR2 LQKENI, per germline. After removal of 3 bases from V and 13 bases from J, the junction contained 17 bases not matched to a gene. This CDR3 spans 15 amino acids. Per the original methods: Estimates of nucleated cell counts were drawn from the amplification of reference gene primers. Produced via immunoSEQ multiplex PCR; TCRdb's table is partial and in-frame only. V, J and clone size reflect that table, while D and trimming were determined from the DNA. The sample has under 500,000 clones, 70% to 90% seen once.

The genes are TRBV18 and TRBJ1-2; 7 nucleotides agree with TRBD1. The sample was PBMCs or T cells enriched from blood (not recorded which). This clonotype was obtained from a young woman with acute COVID-19. The CDR3: CASSPVVQGPSPPTF. The CDR3 DNA reads as TGTGCCAGCTCACCGGTCGTACAGGGGCCTTCCCCCCCCACCTTC.